This TCR beta chain emerged from a study of T cell clonality in common variable immunodeficiency. The study's findings and limits: CVID subjects had higher TCRbeta clonality than healthy controls, most marked in about a third. Reportedly, TCR beta sequences from common variable immunodeficiency showed fewer deletions and N-nucleotide insertions.

This CDR3 is built from 18 residues. Germline CDR1 reads LNHDA; CDR2 reads SQIVND (reference sequence). V shed 3 bases and J 2 bases; nucleotides not matched to a gene: 11. Profiling relied on immunoSEQ multiplex PCR, and the TCRdb table lists in-frame clones only, not all of them. The table lists roughly 40,000 clones, with no singletons. This clone appeared many times. Its antigen is unidentified. The missing CDR3 end, 3 residues past where the read stops, is filled in from the germline J gene. Diagnosis required reduced IgG, IgA and/or IgM with specific antibody deficiency. Of CVID subjects, under 17 were female and 29 male, mean age about 40. All CVID subjects were on immunoglobulin replacement for at least one year.

Input material: peripheral blood mononuclear cells. This sequence originates from a human donor with common variable immunodeficiency. The V call is TRBV19, the J call TRBJ2-3; 10 nucleotides match TRBD2. CDR3: CASSIVVAGGQTTDTQYF. The DNA read from the CDR3 is TGTGCCAGTAGTATCGTGGTAGCGGGGGGACAAACCACAGATACG.